These 4 T cell receptor beta chains share one sample of origin, sequenced in a study of siplizumab effects on memory and regulatory T cells. Clones were sequenced by immunoSEQ multiplex PCR, and TCRdb holds only the in-frame ones, with some missing. This repertoire shows about 69,000 clones, approximately 88% found once; its top ten account for 1.5% to 2%. The sample consisted of Tregs sorted from blood. The receptors stem from a human donor in good health.

The gene calls are TRBV28 and TRBJ2-1; D remains unclear. This CDR3 has 17 amino acids. CDR1 and CDR2 (germline): MDHEN, SYDVKM. V lost 1 base and J 1 base, leaving 14 bases between the germline ends. CDR3 loop: CASSLFGALDSYNEQFF. CDR3 sequence (DNA): TGTGCCAGCAGTTTATTCGGCGCCCTAGATTCCTACAATGAGCAGTTCTTC.

The chain is built from TRBV4-2 and TRBJ2-1; D might be TRBD1 (7 bases). Germline CDR1 and CDR2: LGHNA and YNFKEQ. The CDR3 is 18 amino acids. Trimming cost V 4 bases and J 2 bases, with 21 bases left between them. The CDR3, as DNA: TGTGCCAGCAGCCCCGGGACGGGTTCAGGGGGGACCTACAATGAGCAGTTCTTC. Translating it yields CASSPGTGSGGTYNEQFF.

The chain carries TRBV6-1 and TRBJ2-2; a possible D gene is TRBD1 (6 bases). Germline CDR1 reads MNHNS; CDR2 reads SASEGT. V gave up 6 bases and J gave up 0 bases, with 11 bases separating them. The CDR3 consists of 15 residues. Written as DNA, the CDR3 is TGTGCCAGCAGGGAAACAGGGACGAACACCGGGGAGCTGTTTTTT. Its protein product is CASRETGTNTGELFF.

The chain carries TRBV15 and TRBJ1-1; 7 nucleotides align to TRBD1. CDR1 LNHNV and CDR2 YYDKDF come from the germline V gene (reference sequence). The junction had 2 bases not matched to a gene; V was cut back by 3 bases and J by 1 base. This CDR3 region has 14 residues. The CDR3 sequence: CATSRDRWNTEAFF. The CDR3 region has the DNA TGTGCCACCAGCAGGGACAGGTGGAACACTGAAGCTTTCTTT.